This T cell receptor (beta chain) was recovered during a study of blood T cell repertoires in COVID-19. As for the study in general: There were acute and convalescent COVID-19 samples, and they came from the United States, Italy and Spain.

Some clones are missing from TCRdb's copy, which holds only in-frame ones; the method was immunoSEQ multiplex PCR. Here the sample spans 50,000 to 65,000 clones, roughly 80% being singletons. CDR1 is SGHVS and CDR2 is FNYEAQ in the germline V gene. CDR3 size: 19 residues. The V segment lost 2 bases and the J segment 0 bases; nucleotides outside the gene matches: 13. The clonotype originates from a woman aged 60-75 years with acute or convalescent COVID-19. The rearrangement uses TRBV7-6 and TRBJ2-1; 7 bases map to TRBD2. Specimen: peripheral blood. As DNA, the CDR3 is TGTGCCAGCAGCTTAATTAAGCGGGGCCCCTCGAGCTCCTACAATGAGCAGTTCTTC. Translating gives CASSLIKRGPSSSYNEQFF.